One T cell receptor beta chain is described in this entry. MiXCR, run by TCRdb on the PCR reads, gives a single entry per CDR3 protein. The table records around 23,000 distinct CDR3 sequences, about 50% of them present only once. This entry is derived from a study of CD4 and CD8 cells across lung adenocarcinoma regions. V trimming: 6 bases; J trimming: 1 base; junction bases outside the gene matches: 3. This CDR3 region has 14 residues. Germline-derived CDR1 and CDR2 are MNHNS and SASEGT. Samples came from patients with localized non-small cell lung adenocarcinoma. This clonotype originated in a male donor with lung adenocarcinoma. The CD4 and CD8 labels of this study may be unreliable. Sequencing input: CD8+ T cells from the center of a lung tumor. The V gene is TRBV6-1, the J gene TRBJ2-3, with 8 bases that match TRBD1. CDR3 bases: TGTGCCAGCAGGGACAGGGCGCGCACAGATACGCAGTATTTT. This gives the protein CASRDRARTDTQYF.